Following are 20 T cell receptor beta chains from one sample sequenced in a study of T-cell reconstitution after alpha-beta-depleted transplantation in children. Unique molecular identifiers tagged the TCRbeta library. MiXCR, run by TCRdb on the PCR reads, gives a single entry per CDR3 protein. The profile shows roughly 790,000 distinct CDR3 sequences, approximately 15% of them singletons. Sequenced here: PBMCs, mostly from graft donor cells, sampled 360 days after TCRalphabeta/CD19-depleted stem cell transplant. These receptors all come from a male patient under 18 who had a stem cell transplant for acute lymphoblastic leukemia, so the T cells may come from the graft donor.

The sample holds a few counts of this clonotype. The rearrangement joins TRBV5-1 to TRBJ1-6; 10 positions agree with TRBD1. The V segment lost 4 bases and the J segment 9 bases; nucleotides outside the gene matches: 7. CDR3 size: 15 residues. CDR1 and CDR2 (germline): SGHRS, YFSETQ. The CDR3 nucleotides are TGCGCCAGCAGCCTGGGTGGACAGGGGGGTTCACCCCTCCACTTT. Translation: CASSLGGQGGSPLHF.

The table lists this clonotype with a few counts. This rearrangement joins TRBV5-1 to TRBJ2-5, with D perhaps TRBD1 or TRBD2 (5 bases each). The CDR3 extends over 15 amino acids. CDR1 and CDR2 (germline): SGHRS, YFSETQ. Between the trimmed V and J ends, which lost 2 bases and 6 bases, there was a span of 17 bases. The CDR3 bases are TGCGCCAGCAGCTTTGGGGGAGAAGAAGGAAAGACCCAGTACTTC. Amino acid sequence: CASSFGGEEGKTQYF. The whole variable domain, filled in from reference TRBV5-1 and TRBJ2-5, reads KAGVTQTPRYLIKTRGQQVTLSCSPISGHRSVSWYQQTPGQGLQFLFEYFSETQRNKGNFPGRFSGRQFSNSRSEMNVSTLELGDSALYLCASSFGGEEGKTQYFGPGTRLLVL.

The chain employs TRBV4-1 and TRBJ2-5, with 14 bases identical to TRBD2. V shed 3 bases, J shed 7 bases, and the junction held 4 bases outside the gene matches. The CDR3 has 15 amino acids. CDR1 and CDR2 (germline): MGHRA, YSYEKL. CDR3 loop: CASSHSGTSGGTQYF. The CDR3 coding sequence is TGCGCCAGCAGCCACTCCGGGACTAGCGGGGGGACCCAGTACTTC.

The chain carries TRBV7-2 and TRBJ2-3; D uncertain. The V and J ends lost 4 bases and 6 bases respectively, with 11 bases between them. The CDR3 contains 13 residues. Germline lookup yields CDR1 SGHTA and CDR2 FQGNSA. The CDR3 sequence is CASSSPNVDTQYF. CDR3 nucleotide sequence: TGTGCCAGCAGCTCACCAAATGTGGATACGCAGTATTTT.

This clonotype was counted between two and nine times. The chain joins TRBV12-3 or TRBV12-4 to TRBJ1-5; 7 nucleotides line up with TRBD1. J gave up 1 base and V 6 bases, and 9 bases lay outside the gene matches. The CDR3 has 16 residues. This CDR3 reads CASSDRVGRSNQPQHF. The DNA of the CDR3 is TGTGCCAGCAGCGACAGGGTAGGTCGGAGCAATCAGCCCCAGCATTTT.

The chain couples TRBV4-1 to TRBJ1-3, with 8 bases matching TRBD1. V shed 6 bases and J 2 bases; nucleotides not matched to a gene: 6. The CDR3 consists of 15 residues. Germline CDR1 MGHRA, CDR2 YSYEKL. CDR3 region: CASRFSTGAGNTIYF. For the CDR3, the DNA is TGCGCCAGCAGATTCTCGACAGGGGCTGGAAACACCATATATTTT.

The rearrangement links TRBV5-1 to TRBJ1-1; a weak D match, TRBD1 (5 bases). The CDR3 has 13 residues. V was cut by 1 base and J by 7 bases, with 11 bases left in between. Germline lookup yields CDR1 SGHRS and CDR2 YFSETQ. The CDR3 loop reads CASSLQVGVEAFF. CDR3 DNA: TGCGCCAGCAGCTTGCAGGTGGGGGTTGAAGCTTTCTTT.

This clonotype was found once. The rearrangement joins TRBV7-9 to TRBJ2-7, with D perhaps given as TRBD1 or TRBD2 (5 bases each). Per germline, CDR1 SEHNR and CDR2 FQNEAQ (reference sequence). V was clipped by 1 base and J by 12 bases, with 10 bases between them. This CDR3 spans 11 amino acids. This CDR3 is CASSLGGLWYF. DNA for the CDR3: TGTGCCAGCAGCTTAGGGGGGTTGTGGTACTTC.

This clonotype has more than one count but fewer than ten. This chain uses TRBV7-8 with TRBJ2-5; 7 bases are a match to TRBD2. J lost 5 bases, V lost 1 base, and 7 bases had no gene match. The CDR3 has 15 residues. Germline-derived CDR1 and CDR2 are SGHVS and FQNEAQ. The CDR3 region is CASSLGGRGMETQYF. DNA of the CDR3: TGTGCCAGCAGCTTAGGGGGGAGGGGAATGGAGACCCAGTACTTC.

The V gene is TRBV7-9, the J gene TRBJ1-2, with D tentatively TRBD1 (6 bases). Between the trimmed V and J ends, which lost 4 bases and 8 bases, there was a span of 17 bases. Germline V gene lookup returns CDR1 SEHNR and CDR2 FQNEAQ (reference sequence). This CDR3 has 14 amino acids. CDR3 sequence: CASSSSRGKGGYTF. The DNA of the CDR3 is TGTGCCAGCAGCTCCAGTAGGGGGAAGGGAGGCTACACCTTC.

This clonotype has just a few counts. This chain joins TRBV12-3 or TRBV12-4 and TRBJ2-3; 8 nucleotides line up with TRBD2. The CDR3 has 15 residues. V dropped 1 base and J dropped 3; count of bases not matched to a gene: 3. The CDR3 loop is CASSLDREGTDTQYF. DNA of the CDR3: TGTGCCAGCAGTTTAGATCGGGAGGGAACAGATACGCAGTATTTT.

In this sample, this clonotype turned up a few times. V and J are TRBV20-1 and TRBJ2-1, with D possibly matching TRBD1 (5 bases). V dropped 8 bases and J dropped 4 bases, with 9 bases sitting between them. Germline lookup yields CDR1 DFQATT and CDR2 SNEGSKA (reference sequence). There are 11 residues in the CDR3. CDR3 in DNA: TGCAGTACGACAGATTACAATGAGCAGTTCTTC. Its translation is CSTTDYNEQFF.

This chain uses TRBV29-1 with TRBJ2-1, with a possible D match to TRBD1 (6 bases). Between the trimmed V and J ends, which lost 3 bases and 6 bases, there was a span of 12 bases. Germline values: CDR1 SQVTM, CDR2 ANQGSEA. The CDR3 runs 13 residues. The DNA of the CDR3 is TGCAGCGTTGACCAGGGGCCGGGCAATGAGCAGTTCTTC. Protein: CSVDQGPGNEQFF.

This clonotype was detected a few times. A junction end diverges from the germline sequence, so it may reflect a read error. This chain links TRBV5-1 with TRBJ2-1; the match to TRBD2 covers 14 bases. The CDR3 is made up of 16 amino acids. In germline, CDR1 is SGHRS, CDR2 YFSETQ. The CDR3 nucleotides are TGCGCCAGCAGCTTACCCGGGACTAGCGGGAGAAATGGGCAGTTCTTC. This gives the protein CASSLPGTSGRNGQFF.

This CDR3 is CSASQGGEQYF. CDR3 bases: TGCAGTGCTAGTCAGGGTGGCGAGCAGTACTTC. The chain recombines TRBV20-1 with TRBJ2-7; D might be TRBD1 (5 bases). Germline V gene lookup returns CDR1 DFQATT and CDR2 SNEGSKA (reference sequence). The V and J ends lost 3 bases and 6 bases respectively, with 9 bases between them. The CDR3 runs 11 residues.

This chain connects TRBV19 to TRBJ2-7, with D tentatively TRBD1 (5 bases). The V end lost 1 base, the J end lost 6 bases, and 10 bases lay between the germline ends. This CDR3 region has 13 residues. The germline CDR1 and CDR2 sequences are LNHDA and SQIVND (reference sequence). The CDR3 loop is CASSIGTGGEQYF. CDR3 DNA sequence: TGTGCCAGTAGTATAGGTACAGGCGGCGAGCAGTACTTC.

The genes are TRBV7-8 and TRBJ2-2; maybe TRBD1 (6 bases). The CDR3 runs 16 residues. From germline, CDR1 is SGHVS and CDR2 FQNEAQ. V lost 1 base and J lost 1, with 10 bases in between. In DNA form, the CDR3 reads TGTGCCAGCAGCTTAGTATGGGGGCAGAACACCGGGGAGCTGTTTTTT. It yields the protein CASSLVWGQNTGELFF.

In this sample, this clonotype turned up a few times. V and J are TRBV7-9 and TRBJ2-5, with D tentatively TRBD1 (5 bases). Trimming left V 8 bases short and J 2 bases short, with 18 bases between. This CDR3 is 15 amino acids long. Germline V gene sequence: CDR1 SEHNR, CDR2 FQNEAQ (reference sequence). CDR3 sequence (DNA): TGTGCCAGCGCCAAGGGATCAGGGCTTCAAGAGACCCAGTACTTC. It encodes CASAKGSGLQETQYF.

The rearrangement links TRBV5-1 to TRBJ2-3, with TRBD2 as a possible D gene (5 bases). The CDR3 has 15 amino acids. Germline CDR1 reads SGHRS; CDR2 reads YFSETQ. The V and J ends lost 8 bases and 2 bases respectively, with 18 bases between them. CDR3 in DNA: TGCGCCAGTCGACCGGGCGGGCCCTTCACAGATACGCAGTATTTT. It encodes CASRPGGPFTDTQYF.

This clonotype has just a few counts. The gene calls are TRBV25-1 and TRBJ2-1; D not resolved. From germline, CDR1 is MGHDK and CDR2 SYGVNS. This CDR3 comprises 12 residues. The V gene lost 7 bases and the J gene lost 4 bases, with 8 bases spanning the gap. The CDR3 protein is CASTHLYNEQFF. CDR3 bases: TGTGCCAGCACCCACCTTTACAATGAGCAGTTCTTC. The entire variable domain, with the rest obtained from reference TRBV25-1 and TRBJ2-1, is as follows: EADIYQTPRYLVIGTGKKITLECSQTMGHDKMYWYQQDPGMELHLIHYSYGVNSTEKGDLSSESTVSRIRTEHFPLTLESARPSHTSQYLCASTHLYNEQFFGPGTRLTVL.